The 32 T cell receptor beta chains given below trace back to one sample, sequenced in a study of blood T cells in healthy people across ages. Primers used in a second PCR of about 6 to 11 cycles were a sample-barcoded 5' primer and a J-beta primer mix. Each CDR3 protein gets one entry after TCRdb re-called the 5' RACE reads with MiXCR. The profile shows some 1.1 million distinct CDR3 sequences, 35% to 40% of them singletons. The sample was blood. The receptors were gathered from a man aged 18 to 30 in good health.

The table lists this clonotype with a few counts. This chain joins TRBV3-1 and TRBJ2-5, with D unclear. CDR3 size: 14 residues. The ends were cut back, 0 bases at V and 7 bases at J, with 12 bases in the middle. Germline V CDR1 and CDR2: LGHDT, YNNKEL (reference sequence). CDR3 sequence: CASSQDSLRVTQYF. The CDR3 nucleotides are TGTGCCAGCAGCCAAGATAGCCTTCGGGTGACCCAGTACTTC.

The J gene is TRBJ2-5, the V gene TRBV9; weak D call: TRBD2 (6 bases). CDR1 and CDR2 from the germline V gene are SGDLS and YYNGEE. V was trimmed by 2 bases and J by 2 bases, leaving 10 bases between them. The CDR3 runs to 14 residues. In DNA, the CDR3 is TGTGCCAGCAGCGTGGGACTTTCACAAGAGACCCAGTACTTC. It codes for CASSVGLSQETQYF.

The chain carries TRBV5-5 and TRBJ2-1, with D maybe TRBD2 (5 bases). Germline V gene lookup returns CDR1 SGHKS and CDR2 YYEKEE (reference sequence). This CDR3 has 13 residues. V lost 0 bases and J 8 bases, leaving 9 bases between the germline ends. CDR3 loop: CASSLVSSYEQFF. CDR3 bases: TGTGCCAGCAGCTTGGTTTCTAGCTATGAGCAGTTCTTC. Together with reference TRBV5-5 and TRBJ2-1, the CDR3 gives the full variable domain: DAGVTQSPTHLIKTRGQQVTLRCSPISGHKSVSWYQQVLGQGPQFIFQYYEKEERGRGNFPDRFSARQFPNYSSELNVNALLLGDSALYLCASSLVSSYEQFFGPGTRLTVL.

DNA of the CDR3: TGTGCCAGCAGTTCCCCGGGACAGTTAAGTAGTAGCTTTCGACGGCAGCCCCAGCATTTT. Translating gives CASSSPGQLSSSFRRQPQHF. The V call is TRBV6-5, the J call TRBJ1-5, with TRBD1 matching over 7 bases. This CDR3 has 20 residues. Germline V gene lookup returns CDR1 MNHEY and CDR2 SVGAGI. V shed 4 bases and J 7 bases; nucleotides not matched to a gene: 25.

The rearrangement links TRBV6-5 to TRBJ1-1; a possible D gene is TRBD1 (6 bases). The CDR3 totals 18 residues. The germline V and J ends were trimmed by 2 bases and 5 bases, with 24 bases remaining between them. In germline, CDR1 is MNHEY, CDR2 SVGAGI. The CDR3 DNA is TGTGCCAGCAGTTACCCGGGGCAGGGGCTCTCCTATGGAACTGAAGCTTTCTTT. This translates into CASSYPGQGLSYGTEAFF.

This clonotype has more than one count but fewer than ten. V usage is TRBV2 and J usage is TRBJ1-2, with 7 bases matching TRBD1. Per the germline V gene, CDR1 is SNHLY and CDR2 is FYNNEI. V trimming: 1 base; J trimming: 4 bases; junction bases outside the gene matches: 6. The CDR3 is made up of 15 amino acids. CDR3 bases: TGTGCCAGCAGTGAAGATGAGACAGGGCCCTATGGCTACACCTTC. Its protein is CASSEDETGPYGYTF.

The genes are TRBV6-6 and TRBJ1-4; 8 bases agree with TRBD1. Germline loops: CDR1 MNHNY, CDR2 SVGAGI (reference sequence). V was clipped by 6 bases and J by 4 bases; unmatched bases: 10. The CDR3 consists of 16 residues. In nucleotides, the CDR3 is TGTGCCAGCAGACCACTAACAGGGGGGCTTAATGAAAAACTGTTTTTT. This encodes CASRPLTGGLNEKLFF.

This clonotype was found a few times. The chain combines TRBV4-1 with TRBJ2-7, with 9 bases that match TRBD2. Trimming took 0 bases from V and 3 from J; bases not matched to a gene: 9. The germline V gene has CDR1 MGHRA and CDR2 YSYEKL. The CDR3 sequence is 17 residues long. Here the CDR3 reads CASSQDGLAGRFYEQYF. The CDR3 DNA reads TGCGCCAGCAGCCAAGATGGGCTAGCGGGGAGATTCTACGAGCAGTACTTC.

In its sample, this clonotype was seen a few times. This chain connects TRBV6-6 to TRBJ1-2; D is uncertain. Trimming removed 6 bases from V and 2 bases from J, with 16 bases in between. CDR1 MNHNY and CDR2 SVGAGI come from the germline V gene (reference sequence). This CDR3 has 15 residues. CDR3: CASSLYGRVNYGYTF. For the CDR3, the DNA is TGTGCCAGCAGCCTTTATGGGCGGGTGAACTATGGCTACACCTTC.

The V and J genes are TRBV7-6 and TRBJ1-4, with unresolved D. Between the trimmed V and J ends, which lost 8 bases and 5 bases, there was a span of 15 bases. The CDR3 contains 14 residues. The germline gives CDR1 SGHVS, CDR2 FNYEAQ. The CDR3 sequence is CASHSGLYNEKLFF. In DNA, the CDR3 is TGTGCCAGCCACAGCGGGCTGTACAATGAAAAACTGTTTTTT.

This clonotype was recorded a few times. The genes are TRBV20-1 and TRBJ2-1; TRBD1 matches at 7 bases. TRBJ2-7 explains the end of the DNA better; the J call may be wrong. Per the germline V gene, CDR1 is DFQATT and CDR2 is SNEGSKA (reference sequence). This CDR3 comprises 14 residues. CDR3 DNA sequence: TGCAGTGCTCCCGTACAGGGGACCTACAATGAGCAGTACTTC. It yields the protein CSAPVQGTYNEQYF.

The chain combines TRBV20-1 with TRBJ1-1, with 7 bases identical to TRBD1. Germline values: CDR1 DFQATT, CDR2 SNEGSKA (reference sequence). The CDR3 runs 18 residues. The J segment lost 1 base and the V segment lost 4 bases, leaving 18 bases of the junction unmatched. DNA for the CDR3: TGCAGTGCTACAAAACCGGGACAGATTGTTCCATCGAACACTGAAGCTTTCTTT. Translation: CSATKPGQIVPSNTEAFF.

This clonotype was observed a few times. The rearrangement joins TRBV29-1 to TRBJ2-1; TRBD1 matches at 7 bases. The ends lost 2 bases at V and 0 bases at J; junction bases unmatched: 19. The CDR3 sequence is 20 residues long. Germline lookup yields CDR1 SQVTM and CDR2 ANQGSEA. DNA for the CDR3: TGCAGCGTTGAACGTATCTCGGGGCAGGGGGAATATAGCTCCTACAATGAGCAGTTCTTC. This codes for CSVERISGQGEYSSYNEQFF.

V is TRBV20-1 and J is TRBJ2-5; a weak D match, TRBD1 (6 bases). V was pared by 0 bases and J by 11 bases, with 22 bases between. This CDR3 spans 15 amino acids. The V gene's germline CDR1 is DFQATT and CDR2 SNEGSKA (reference sequence). The chain's CDR3 is CSARDQTGGYNEQYF. CDR3 DNA: TGCAGTGCTAGAGATCAGACAGGCGGTTACAATGAGCAGTACTTC.

The V and J genes are TRBV4-3 and TRBJ2-5; D gene ambiguous. The length of the CDR3 is 14 residues. Germline assignment: CDR1 LGHNA and CDR2 YSLEER. The V gene lost 0 bases and the J gene lost 5 bases, with 10 bases spanning the gap. The CDR3 bases are TGCGCCAGCAGCCAAGATGGGGTTAGGGAGACCCAGTACTTC. As protein: CASSQDGVRETQYF.

The V gene is TRBV7-2, the J gene TRBJ1-1; D is ambiguous. There are 15 residues in the CDR3. Trimming took 5 bases from V and 2 from J, leaving 15 bases between them. The germline gives CDR1 SGHTA, CDR2 FQGNSA. This CDR3 is CASSPRELSNTEAFF. The CDR3, as DNA: TGTGCCAGCAGCCCGCGGGAGTTGAGTAACACTGAAGCTTTCTTT. The full variable domain, with the rest looked up from reference TRBV7-2 and TRBJ1-1, is GAGVSQSPSNKVTEKGKDVELRCDPISGHTALYWYRQSLGQGLEFLIYFQGNSAPDKSGLPSDRFSAERTGGSVSTLTIQRTQQEDSAVYLCASSPRELSNTEAFFGQGTRLTVV.

The V and J genes are TRBV9 and TRBJ2-5; the match to TRBD2 covers 10 bases. Germline lookup yields CDR1 SGDLS and CDR2 YYNGEE. This CDR3 has 15 amino acids. J lost 0 bases, V lost 3 bases, and 2 bases had no gene match. CDR3 protein: CASSAGTSDQETQYF. The CDR3 DNA follows: TGTGCCAGCAGCGCCGGGACTAGCGACCAAGAGACCCAGTACTTC.

This clonotype turned up a few times. The chain carries TRBV10-3 and TRBJ1-5; TRBD1 aligns across 7 bases. V was pared by 10 bases and J by 4 bases, with 10 bases of the junction left unmatched. CDR1 ENHRY and CDR2 SYGVKD come from the germline V gene. This CDR3 is built from 14 residues. CDR3 DNA: TGTGCCACCGAGGACAGGTATTATAATCAGCCCCAGCATTTT. It encodes CATEDRYYNQPQHF.

Turning to this clonotype: A much larger clone differs from this one at a single base, so this may be a read error. The chain couples TRBV11-2 to TRBJ2-5; TRBD2 matches at 11 bases. V dropped 6 bases and J dropped 1; count of bases not matched to a gene: 4. This CDR3 has 15 residues. The germline V gene encodes CDR1 SGHAT and CDR2 FQNNGV. The CDR3 DNA is TGTGCCAGCAGGACTAGCGGGAATCCCCAAGAGACCCAGTACTTC. Its translation is CASRTSGNPQETQYF.

The chain carries TRBV12-5 and TRBJ2-1; 8 positions agree with TRBD1. This CDR3 is 20 amino acids long. V dropped 0 bases and J dropped 0; count of bases not matched to a gene: 13. Germline CDR1 and CDR2: LGHNT and FRNRAP. CDR3 residues: CASGLVWDRFPRNSYNEQFF. The DNA of the CDR3 is TGTGCTAGTGGTTTGGTATGGGACAGGTTCCCCCGAAACTCCTACAATGAGCAGTTCTTC.

This clonotype came up a few times. The rearrangement links TRBV10-3 to TRBJ1-1; TRBD1 agrees at 10 bases. The CDR3 sequence is 14 residues long. CDR1 is ENHRY, CDR2 SYGVKD, per germline. V shed 11 bases and J 4 bases; nucleotides not matched to a gene: 10. The CDR3 DNA sequence: TGTGCCGCAACCGGGACAGGGGAACTCACTGAAGCTTTCTTT. Protein product: CAATGTGELTEAFF.

This clonotype showed up many times. The V call is TRBV3-1, the J call TRBJ1-2; D not resolved. V gave up 0 bases and J gave up 3 bases, with 5 bases separating them. The CDR3 spans 13 residues. Germline CDR1 and CDR2: LGHDT and YNNKEL (reference sequence). This chain's CDR3 is CASSQEGYYGYTF. CDR3 coding DNA: TGTGCCAGCAGCCAAGAGGGCTACTATGGCTACACCTTC.

The chain carries TRBV20-1 and TRBJ2-3; no reliable D call. Trimming pared 7 bases from V and 4 bases from J, leaving 18 bases between. The CDR3 sequence is 14 residues long. CDR1 and CDR2 from the germline V gene are DFQATT and SNEGSKA (reference sequence). Here the CDR3 DNA reads TGCAGTGTCCAAGGGCTAGGTATAGCAGATACGCAGTATTTT. Translating it yields CSVQGLGIADTQYF.

V is TRBV25-1 and J is TRBJ1-6; D remains ambiguous. Per the germline V gene, CDR1 is MGHDK and CDR2 is SYGVNS. CDR3 length equals 13 residues. V was trimmed by 6 bases and J by 9 bases, leaving 12 bases between them. Here the CDR3 reads CASSPPLGSPLHF. CDR3 coding DNA: TGTGCCAGCAGCCCCCCTCTGGGTTCACCCCTCCACTTT.

The chain uses TRBV7-9 and TRBJ2-1; D gene ambiguous. The CDR3 runs 12 residues. Germline V gene lookup returns CDR1 SEHNR and CDR2 FQNEAQ (reference sequence). Trimming took 5 bases from V and 8 from J, leaving 10 bases between them. The CDR3 loop reads CASSPDGDEQFF. The CDR3, as DNA: TGTGCCAGCAGCCCTGACGGCGATGAGCAGTTCTTC.

This clonotype was observed a few times. CDR3 region: CASSLDDGYDYGYTF. DNA for the CDR3: TGTGCCAGCAGCTTAGATGACGGATACGACTATGGCTACACCTTC. The gene calls are TRBV7-8 and TRBJ1-2; unclear D gene. From germline, CDR1 is SGHVS and CDR2 FQNEAQ. V was clipped by 1 base and J by 3 bases, with 12 bases between them. The CDR3 has 15 residues.

V gene TRBV2 combines with J gene TRBJ1-1; the D gene is possibly TRBD1 (5 bases). The CDR3 consists of 14 residues. Germline V CDR1 and CDR2: SNHLY, FYNNEI. The germline V and J ends were trimmed by 6 bases and 6 bases, with 17 bases remaining between them. The CDR3 nucleotides are TGTGCCAGCAGCCGGGACCTAGGAGACCCTGAAGCTTTCTTT. Protein product: CASSRDLGDPEAFF.

This clonotype was counted at least ten times. This chain uses TRBV27 with TRBJ2-7; D gene uncertain. V was pared by 0 bases and J by 3 bases, with 15 bases between. This CDR3 is built from 16 residues. From germline, CDR1 is MNHEY and CDR2 SMNVEV (reference sequence). DNA of the CDR3: TGTGCCAGCAGTTTATCGTTAACAAAGACCGTCTACGAGCAGTACTTC. This encodes CASSLSLTKTVYEQYF.

This chain links TRBV27 with TRBJ2-4; tentative D call: TRBD1 (5 bases). The CDR3 has 13 amino acids. The V end was cut by 6 bases, the J end by 6 bases, with 12 bases between. CDR1 is MNHEY and CDR2 is SMNVEV in the germline V gene (reference sequence). CDR3 nucleotides: TGTGCCAGCAGACCGTCCCAGGGAAACATTCAGTACTTC. Protein: CASRPSQGNIQYF.

This clonotype appeared a few times. The chain links TRBV20-1 to TRBJ1-5; D gene ambiguous. The V gene lost 0 bases and the J gene lost 0 bases, with 15 bases spanning the gap. This CDR3 is built from 17 residues. Germline values: CDR1 DFQATT, CDR2 SNEGSKA (reference sequence). CDR3 nucleotides: TGCAGTGCTAGAGATCGGGCCAGGATTTATAGCAATCAGCCCCAGCATTTT. Translated: CSARDRARIYSNQPQHF.

The rearrangement links TRBV29-1 to TRBJ2-1; the D gene could be TRBD1 or TRBD2 (5 bases each). V lost 4 bases and J lost 13, with 26 bases in between. Germline CDR1 SQVTM, CDR2 ANQGSEA. This CDR3 comprises 15 residues. CDR3 coding DNA: TGCAGCGTTGTGGGGCAAGGCTTAGTCGGGAAGACCCAGTTCTTC. Translation gives CSVVGQGLVGKTQFF.

The rearrangement links TRBV20-1 to TRBJ1-6, with 10 bases identical to TRBD1. Trimming cost V 3 bases and J 5 bases; bases outside gene matches: 10. CDR1 DFQATT and CDR2 SNEGSKA come from the germline V gene (reference sequence). The CDR3 has 17 residues. The CDR3 reads CSARSLTGQGNNSPLHF. In DNA, the CDR3 is TGCAGTGCTAGGAGCCTTACGGGACAGGGGAATAATTCACCCCTCCACTTT.